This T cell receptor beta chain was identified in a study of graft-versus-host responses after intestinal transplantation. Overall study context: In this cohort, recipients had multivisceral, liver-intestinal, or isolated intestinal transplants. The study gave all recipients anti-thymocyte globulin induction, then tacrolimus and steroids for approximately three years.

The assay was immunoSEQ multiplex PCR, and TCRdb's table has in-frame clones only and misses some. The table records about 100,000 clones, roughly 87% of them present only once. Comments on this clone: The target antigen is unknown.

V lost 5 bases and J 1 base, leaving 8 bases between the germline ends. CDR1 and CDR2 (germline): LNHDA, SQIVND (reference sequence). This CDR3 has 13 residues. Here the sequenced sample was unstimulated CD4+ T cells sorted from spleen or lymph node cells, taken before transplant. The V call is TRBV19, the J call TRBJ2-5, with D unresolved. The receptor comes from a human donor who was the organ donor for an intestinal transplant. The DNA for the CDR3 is TGTGCCAGTAGTGCCGGGCCCCAAGAGACCCAGTACTTC. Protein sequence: CASSAGPQETQYF. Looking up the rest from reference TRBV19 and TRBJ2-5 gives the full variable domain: DGGITQSPKYLFRKEGQNVTLSCEQNLNHDAMYWYRQDPGQGLRLIYYSQIVNDFQKGDIAEGYSVSREKKESFPLTVTSAQKNPTAFYLCASSAGPQETQYFGPGTRLLVL.